Presented here are 22 T cell receptor beta chains from one specimen sequenced in a study of blood T cell repertoires in COVID-19. Measured with immunoSEQ multiplex PCR; TCRdb has only the in-frame clones, and not every one. The sample contains 25,000 to 30,000 clones, about nine tenths of which appear only once. Material: peripheral blood. The receptors were gathered from a human donor in a cohort sampled during active COVID-19.

The V gene is TRBV6-5, the J gene TRBJ2-2; D possibly corresponds to TRBD2 (5 bases). V lost 6 bases, J lost 5 bases, and 10 bases lay in between. Germline CDR1 is MNHEY and CDR2 is SVGAGI. The CDR3 loop spans 13 amino acids. The DNA for the CDR3 is TGTGCCAGCAGGCTAGCTCGGACCGGGGAGCTGTTTTTT. Translation gives CASRLARTGELFF.

This clone has a single count. This chain links TRBV6-5 with TRBJ2-7; 7 bases align to TRBD1. This CDR3 comprises 11 residues. The V gene end was trimmed by 6 bases and the J gene end by 9 bases; junction bases not matched to a gene: 5. CDR1 and CDR2 from the germline V gene are MNHEY and SVGAGI. The CDR3 protein is CASSNQGVQYF. In nucleotides, the CDR3 is TGTGCCAGCAGCAACCAGGGGGTGCAGTACTTC.

The chain recombines TRBV12-3 or TRBV12-4 with TRBJ1-1, with D unclear. CDR3 length equals 12 residues. V dropped 6 bases and J dropped 0 bases, with 5 bases sitting between them. The CDR3 reads CASSRMNTEAFF. The DNA for the CDR3 is TGTGCCAGCAGCAGGATGAACACTGAAGCTTTCTTT.

The gene calls are TRBV9 and TRBJ2-7; 9 nucleotides match TRBD1. The V gene's germline CDR1 is SGDLS and CDR2 YYNGEE. V was clipped by 4 bases and J by 8 bases; unmatched bases: 16. There are 16 residues in the CDR3. CDR3 nucleotide sequence: TGTGCCAGCAGCCCCGGATTAGGGACAGGGCTGGACAAGCAGTACTTC. This gives the protein CASSPGLGTGLDKQYF. Combining the CDR3 with reference TRBV9 and TRBJ2-7 gives the whole variable domain DSGVTQTPKHLITATGQRVTLRCSPRSGDLSVYWYQQSLDQGLQFLIQYYNGEERAKGNILERFSAQQFPDLHSELNLSSLELGDSALYFCASSPGLGTGLDKQYFGPGTRLTVT.

The gene calls are TRBV5-1 and TRBJ1-5; no clear D gene. Germline CDR1 reads SGHRS; CDR2 reads YFSETQ. Trimming removed 0 bases from V and 3 bases from J, with 7 bases in between. The CDR3 totals 14 residues. CDR3 amino acids: CASSLGAFNQPQHF. The CDR3 DNA sequence: TGCGCCAGCAGCTTGGGGGCCTTCAATCAGCCCCAGCATTTT.

The V gene is TRBV6-2 or TRBV6-3, the J gene TRBJ2-7; D perhaps matches TRBD2 (5 bases). Per the germline V gene, CDR1 is MNHEY and CDR2 is SVGEGT. V lost 4 bases and J lost 2, with 9 bases in between. This CDR3 comprises 13 residues. The DNA for the CDR3 is TGTGCCAGCAGTTGGGGAGAACCCTACGAGCAGTACTTC. Protein: CASSWGEPYEQYF.

J is TRBJ1-2 and V is TRBV11-2; 10 bases are shared with TRBD1. CDR1 SGHAT and CDR2 FQNNGV come from the germline V gene. The V gene end was trimmed by 5 bases and the J gene end by 6 bases; junction bases not matched to a gene: 6. The CDR3 is 14 residues long. For the CDR3, the DNA is TGTGCCAGCAGCAGGACAGGGGGTAATGATGGCTACACCTTC. Protein: CASSRTGGNDGYTF.

This clone was counted only a few times. The CDR3 DNA reads TGTGCCAGCAGCCCCGATTCAGGGGGGTATGGCTACACCTTC. As protein: CASSPDSGGYGYTF. The chain uses TRBV5-5 and TRBJ1-2; 7 nucleotides line up with TRBD1. V shed 4 bases, J shed 5 bases, and the junction held 8 bases outside the gene matches. Germline-derived CDR1 and CDR2 are SGHKS and YYEKEE (reference sequence). This CDR3 spans 14 amino acids.

The chain joins TRBV7-8 to TRBJ2-7; tentative D call: TRBD1 (5 bases). There are 17 residues in the CDR3. Deletions cut 7 bases from V and 6 bases from J, with 28 bases between. CDR1 and CDR2 (germline): SGHVS, FQNEAQ. The CDR3, as DNA: TGTGCCAGCACCTCATTATTTAGGTCACAGGCCCTTGGCGAGCAGTACTTC. It translates to CASTSLFRSQALGEQYF.

The chain employs TRBV4-2 and TRBJ2-5; 11 bases are shared with TRBD2. The trim removed 0 bases at V and 4 bases at J, leaving 4 bases unmatched. This CDR3 region has 16 residues. The germline gives CDR1 LGHNA, CDR2 YNFKEQ. CDR3 amino acids: CASSQDLAGGTETQYF. CDR3 nucleotides: TGTGCCAGCAGCCAAGATTTAGCGGGGGGGACAGAGACCCAGTACTTC.

The rearrangement links TRBV5-1 to TRBJ2-3; 10 bases match TRBD2. CDR1 and CDR2 (germline): SGHRS, YFSETQ. The CDR3 has 17 residues. J lost 3 bases, V lost 4 bases, and 11 bases had no gene match. The CDR3 here is CASSRLASGGSTDTQYF. The DNA of the CDR3 is TGCGCCAGCAGCCGCCTCGCTAGCGGGGGATCAACAGATACGCAGTATTTT.

The rearrangement joins TRBV4-3 to TRBJ1-5; possibly TRBD1 for D (5 bases). This CDR3 contains 15 residues. From germline, CDR1 is LGHNA and CDR2 YSLEER. V was shortened by 3 bases and J by 11 bases, with 20 bases between the two germline ends. Written as DNA, the CDR3 is TGCGCCAGCAGCCAGAACGGGGGTCTAGCTGAAGCCCAGCATTTT. It is translated as CASSQNGGLAEAQHF.

This chain links TRBV11-1 with TRBJ2-7; 12 nucleotides agree with TRBD2. There are 15 residues in the CDR3. Germline V gene lookup returns CDR1 SGHAT and CDR2 FQDESV (reference sequence). The ends lost 5 bases at V and 7 bases at J; junction bases unmatched: 9. As DNA, the CDR3 is TGTGCCAGCAGCCGTCGGACTAGCGGGGTTGGGGAGCAGTACTTC. This gives the protein CASSRRTSGVGEQYF.

The chain links TRBV6-1 to TRBJ2-5, with D maybe TRBD2 (5 bases). CDR1 MNHNS and CDR2 SASEGT come from the germline V gene. V was clipped by 1 base and J by 5 bases, with 8 bases between them. This CDR3 is built from 13 residues. The CDR3 bases are TGTGCCAGCAGTGAAGGACTAAGGGAGACCCAGTACTTC. Its protein product is CASSEGLRETQYF.

This rearrangement joins TRBV7-3 to TRBJ1-6; D perhaps matches TRBD1 (6 bases). Germline values: CDR1 SGHTA, CDR2 FQGTGA. The CDR3 runs to 16 residues. Trimming cost V 4 bases and J 7 bases, with 17 bases left between them. CDR3: CASSSTYRARNSPLHF. The CDR3 DNA sequence: TGTGCCAGCAGCTCCACCTACAGGGCCAGGAATTCACCCCTCCACTTT.

The rearrangement links TRBV2 to TRBJ2-3; 7 bases map to TRBD1. In germline, CDR1 is SNHLY, CDR2 FYNNEI. J gave up 1 base and V 6 bases, and 4 bases lay outside the gene matches. The CDR3 sequence is 14 residues long. In DNA form, the CDR3 reads TGTGCCAGCAGCTTAGGACAGGGCACAGATACGCAGTATTTT. This encodes CASSLGQGTDTQYF.

This chain connects TRBV7-2 to TRBJ2-5; D is possibly TRBD2 (5 bases). CDR1 and CDR2 (germline): SGHTA, FQGNSA. With 5 bases removed from V and 1 base from J, the gap between germline ends came to 14 bases. The CDR3 extends over 15 amino acids. CDR3 nucleotides: TGTGCCAGCAGCCTCGGGGTCAGGATCCAAGAGACCCAGTACTTC. Its translation is CASSLGVRIQETQYF.

Remarks on this clone: A read error may account for a junction end that differs from germline. The chain is built from TRBV13 and TRBJ1-2; D might be TRBD1 (6 bases). Germline CDR1 and CDR2: PRHDT and FYEKMQ (reference sequence). This CDR3 has 14 amino acids. CDR3 sequence: CASSVGGSPYGYTF. The CDR3 nucleotides are TGTGCCAGCAGCGTAGGGGGGAGCCCCTATGGCTACACCTTC.

The chain has TRBV7-9 and TRBJ1-2, with 12 bases lining up with TRBD1. The CDR3 sequence is 16 residues long. Germline CDR1 SEHNR, CDR2 FQNEAQ (reference sequence). The V and J ends lost 4 bases and 8 bases, in that order; junction bases with no gene match: 11. The CDR3: CASSSHQGQGAKGYTF. The CDR3 nucleotides are TGTGCCAGCAGCTCCCATCAGGGACAGGGGGCAAAGGGCTACACCTTC.

The CDR3 reads CASSLGSSPLHF. The DNA of the CDR3 is TGTGCCAGCAGCCTGGGGAGCTCACCCCTCCACTTT. This chain connects TRBV5-4 to TRBJ1-6; D unresolved. The germline CDR1 and CDR2 sequences are SGHNT and YYREEE (reference sequence). Trimming shortened V by 4 bases and J by 10 bases, and 9 bases separated the two germline ends. The CDR3 contains 12 residues.

The rearrangement links TRBV29-1 to TRBJ2-7; 7 bases map to TRBD1. In germline, CDR1 is SQVTM, CDR2 ANQGSEA. V shed 7 bases, J shed 0 bases, and the junction held 6 bases outside the gene matches. CDR3 size: 13 residues. CDR3 sequence reads: CSAGQGVSYEQYF. In DNA form, the CDR3 reads TGCAGCGCCGGCCAGGGGGTCTCCTACGAGCAGTACTTC.

This clone was observed a single time. The rearrangement uses TRBV7-2 and TRBJ2-7; TRBD2 matches at 10 bases. J gave up 1 base and V 5 bases, and 2 bases lay outside the gene matches. Germline V gene lookup returns CDR1 SGHTA and CDR2 FQGNSA. This CDR3 has 14 amino acids. Written as DNA, the CDR3 is TGTGCCAGCAGCGTTAGCGGGGGGTCCTACGAGCAGTACTTC. It yields the protein CASSVSGGSYEQYF.